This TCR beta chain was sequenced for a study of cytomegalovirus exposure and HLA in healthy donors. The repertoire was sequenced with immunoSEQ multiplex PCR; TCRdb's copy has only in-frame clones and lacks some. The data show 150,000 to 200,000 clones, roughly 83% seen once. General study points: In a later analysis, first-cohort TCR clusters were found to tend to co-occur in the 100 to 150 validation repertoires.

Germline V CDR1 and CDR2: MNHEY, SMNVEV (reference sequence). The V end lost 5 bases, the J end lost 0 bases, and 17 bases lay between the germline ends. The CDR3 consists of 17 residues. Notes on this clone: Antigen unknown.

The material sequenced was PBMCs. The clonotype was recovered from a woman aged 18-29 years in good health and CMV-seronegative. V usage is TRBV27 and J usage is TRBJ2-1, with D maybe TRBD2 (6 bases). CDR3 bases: TGTGCCAGCAGTCCGGGGGAATTGTTTAGCTCCTACAATGAGCAGTTCTTC. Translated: CASSPGELFSSYNEQFF.